These T cell receptor beta chains were read from a single sample in a study of blood T cell repertoires in COVID-19. Produced via immunoSEQ multiplex PCR; TCRdb's table is partial and in-frame only. This table holds about 120,000 clones, about 85% found once. Sequenced sample: peripheral blood. The receptors shown here come from a man aged 35 to 55 with acute or convalescent COVID-19. CDR3s include the opening cysteine and the closing phenylalanine or tryptophan. The D gene is left open where the match is weak. Where a row states a size, it is once, few, many or the class of an expanded clone; other rows omit it.

d_gene	j_gene	v_gene	abundance	CDR3aa	CDR3nt
TRBD2	TRBJ2-3	TRBV5-1	NA	CASAGTSGRLASTDTQYF	TGCGCCAGCGCCGGGACTAGCGGGAGATTGGCTAGCACAGATACGCAGTATTTT
NA	TRBJ2-6	TRBV15	NA	CATSIQGSGANVLTF	TGTGCCACCAGCATACAGGGCTCTGGGGCCAACGTCCTGACTTTC
NA	TRBJ2-2	TRBV4-1	NA	CASSQDVPQGVPGELFF	TGCGCCAGCAGCCAAGATGTCCCCCAGGGTGTCCCCGGGGAGCTGTTTTTT
NA	TRBJ2-2	TRBV7-3	NA	CASSSTPSGPGELFF	TGTGCCAGCAGCTCCACCCCGTCTGGCCCCGGGGAGCTGTTTTTT
TRBD2	TRBJ2-1	TRBV18	NA	CASSPPSGRGHNEQFF	TGTGCCAGCTCACCACCGAGCGGGAGAGGCCACAATGAGCAGTTCTTC
TRBD2	TRBJ2-3	TRBV7-6	few	CASSLYGTSGADTQYF	TGTGCCAGCAGCTTATATGGGACTAGCGGCGCAGATACGCAGTATTTT
TRBD1	TRBJ1-1	TRBV19	NA	CASLTGGRGTEAFF	TGTGCCAGCCTTACAGGGGGCAGGGGCACTGAAGCTTTCTTT
NA	TRBJ1-5	TRBV24-1	NA	CATSDMTGRTQHF	TGTGCCACCAGTGATATGACAGGCAGAACCCAGCATTTT
NA	TRBJ2-7	TRBV6-2/TRBV6-3	NA	CASSYGSRRDEQYF	TGTGCCAGCAGTTACGGGTCTAGACGGGACGAGCAGTACTTC
NA	TRBJ2-2	TRBV5-1	NA	CASSPYSTGELFF	TGCGCCAGCAGCCCATATAGCACCGGGGAGCTGTTTTTT
TRBD2	TRBJ2-1	TRBV2	NA	CASSELLAGYNEQFF	TGTGCCAGCAGTGAGTTACTAGCGGGGTACAATGAGCAGTTCTTC
TRBD1	TRBJ2-7	TRBV7-9	once	CASSLVLQGEIEQYF	TGTGCCAGCAGCTTAGTTTTACAGGGGGAAATCGAGCAGTACTTC
NA	TRBJ1-5	TRBV7-6	few	CASSLDEGGQPQHF	TGTGCCAGCAGCTTAGATGAGGGAGGGCAGCCCCAGCATTTT
NA	TRBJ2-7	TRBV27	few	CASSLRGPPYEQYF	TGTGCCAGCAGTTTGCGCGGTCCTCCCTACGAGCAGTACTTC
TRBD1	TRBJ1-2	TRBV5-1	NA	CASSLVPGTGGFSYTF	TGCGCCAGCAGCTTGGTCCCCGGGACAGGGGGCTTCAGCTACACCTTC
NA	TRBJ2-1	TRBV7-2	NA	CASSFLPGGPEAYNEQFF	TGTGCCAGCAGCTTCCTTCCCGGGGGTCCTGAAGCATACAATGAGCAGTTCTTC
TRBD1	TRBJ1-6	TRBV28	NA	CASSSIGTDYNSPLHF	TGTGCCAGCAGTTCCATCGGGACAGACTATAATTCACCCCTCCACTTT
NA	TRBJ2-1	TRBV5-6	NA	CASSFTVGPPEQFF	TGTGCCAGCAGCTTTACGGTGGGGCCACCAGAGCAGTTCTTC